This T cell receptor beta chain was sequenced for a study of blood T cell repertoires in COVID-19. Turning to the study itself: Donors in the United States, Italy and Spain gave samples during acute or convalescent COVID-19. Sources were T cells, B-cell-depleted T cells, or PBMCs; the material itself was cDNA or gDNA.

Germline V lookup: CDR1 MGHRA, CDR2 YSYEKL. The CDR3 spans 17 residues. V shed 0 bases, J shed 1 base, and the junction held 5 bases outside the gene matches. Original data processing: The authors estimated nucleated cell counts from reference gene primer amplification. Here immunoSEQ multiplex PCR was the method, and the copy in TCRdb shows in-frame clones only, minus some. V and J calls plus clone size are reproduced from that table; the DNA served to infer D and trimming. The table records about 180,000 clones, 75% to 80% of them present only once. The genes are TRBV4-1 and TRBJ2-3, with 9 bases aligning to TRBD2. Sequencing used peripheral blood. The receptor's source is a woman between 70 and 85 years old with acute or convalescent COVID-19. The CDR3 loop is CASSQDLTSGGTDTQYF. CDR3 DNA sequence: TGCGCCAGCAGCCAAGATTTGACTAGCGGCGGCACAGATACGCAGTATTTT.